One sample yielded the 27 T cell receptor beta chains listed below, sequenced in a study of cytomegalovirus exposure and HLA in healthy donors. The repertoire was sequenced with immunoSEQ multiplex PCR; TCRdb's copy has only in-frame clones and lacks some. This table has tens of thousands of clones, 85% to 95% appearing once. Specimen: PBMCs. The source of these receptors is a man aged 18 to 29 in good health and CMV-seropositive.

This chain links TRBV2 with TRBJ2-1, with 7 bases identical to TRBD2. CDR3 length: 15 amino acids. Germline-derived CDR1 and CDR2 are SNHLY and FYNNEI. J was trimmed by 2 bases and V by 3 bases; bases with no gene match: 4. CDR3 sequence: CASSERAGAYNEQFF. In nucleotides, the CDR3 is TGTGCCAGCAGTGAGAGGGCGGGGGCCTACAATGAGCAGTTCTTC.

The chain links TRBV13 to TRBJ2-7, with D possibly matching TRBD1 (5 bases). This CDR3 spans 13 amino acids. V lost 5 bases and J 5 bases, leaving 13 bases between the germline ends. In germline, CDR1 is PRHDT, CDR2 FYEKMQ (reference sequence). Here the CDR3 DNA reads TGTGCCAGCAGCGCTTTCCAGGGTGACGAGCAGTACTTC. Protein product: CASSAFQGDEQYF.

The table lists this clone with a few counts. The chain couples TRBV2 to TRBJ2-5, with TRBD2 matching over 15 bases. The CDR3 covers 18 residues. CDR1 is SNHLY, CDR2 FYNNEI, per germline. With V trimmed by 5 bases and J by 4 bases, 11 bases remained unmatched. The CDR3 DNA reads as TGTGCCAGCAGTCCCCACGGACTAGCGGGGGGGATCGGAGAGACCCAGTACTTC. It specifies CASSPHGLAGGIGETQYF.

V and J are TRBV28 and TRBJ2-7, with 7 bases fitting TRBD2. The V segment lost 7 bases and the J segment 5 bases; nucleotides outside the gene matches: 14. CDR1 is MDHEN and CDR2 is SYDVKM in the germline V gene. This CDR3 contains 15 residues. This CDR3 is CASTLASWGGNEQYF. As DNA, the CDR3 is TGTGCCAGCACCCTAGCGAGCTGGGGGGGGAACGAGCAGTACTTC.

This chain connects TRBV6-1 to TRBJ1-1; no clear D gene. The CDR3 runs 15 residues. Trimming removed 5 bases at V and 4 bases at J, with 17 bases between. Germline lookup yields CDR1 MNHNS and CDR2 SASEGT. CDR3 DNA sequence: TGTGCCAGCAGTCCCTGGTTGGGCACGAGCACTGAAGCTTTCTTT. Amino acid sequence: CASSPWLGTSTEAFF.

The genes are TRBV27 and TRBJ2-7, with 13 bases lining up with TRBD2. The germline CDR1 and CDR2 sequences are MNHEY and SMNVEV (reference sequence). V trimming: 4 bases; J trimming: 13 bases; junction bases outside the gene matches: 10. This CDR3 is 14 amino acids long. As DNA, the CDR3 is TGTGCCAGCAGTTCCAGGACTAGCGGGAGTTTTGTTTACTTC. Protein sequence: CASSSRTSGSFVYF.

The chain carries TRBV19 and TRBJ1-5; 7 bases are shared with TRBD1. The CDR3 spans 19 residues. Germline assignment: CDR1 LNHDA and CDR2 SQIVND (reference sequence). With V trimmed by 7 bases and J by 2 bases, 20 bases remained unmatched. This CDR3 reads CASTMDLWRGHNGNQPQHF. The CDR3 nucleotides are TGTGCCAGTACAATGGATTTATGGAGGGGGCATAACGGCAATCAGCCCCAGCATTTT.

The chain has TRBV13 and TRBJ2-1; TRBD1 agrees at 10 bases. Germline trimming cut 0 bases from V and 8 bases from J; bases unmatched to any gene: 7. Germline loops: CDR1 PRHDT, CDR2 FYEKMQ (reference sequence). The CDR3 extends over 16 amino acids. The CDR3 sequence is CASSLGRTGGLDEQFF. Here the CDR3 DNA reads TGTGCCAGCAGCTTAGGCAGGACAGGGGGTCTCGATGAGCAGTTCTTC.

The J gene is TRBJ2-2, the V gene TRBV6-4; perhaps TRBD2 as D (5 bases). Trimming pared 4 bases from V and 2 bases from J, leaving 8 bases between. This CDR3 contains 14 residues. CDR1 is MRHNA and CDR2 is SNTAGT in the germline V gene. DNA for the CDR3: TGTGCCAGCAGTGGGGAGTATAACACCGGGGAGCTGTTTTTT. It is translated as CASSGEYNTGELFF.

The chain carries TRBV4-1 and TRBJ2-6; TRBD2 matches 9 bases. Germline V CDR1 and CDR2: MGHRA, YSYEKL. The CDR3 covers 18 residues. With 1 base clipped from V and 3 bases from J, the junction kept 7 bases outside the gene matches. The CDR3 sequence is CASSQGLAGLIGANVLTF. DNA for the CDR3: TGCGCCAGCAGCCAAGGGCTAGCGGGATTGATTGGGGCCAACGTCCTGACTTTC.

V and J are TRBV29-1 and TRBJ1-4; D call uncertain. This CDR3 is 12 amino acids long. Between the trimmed V and J ends, which lost 6 bases and 7 bases, there was a span of 12 bases. Germline CDR1 is SQVTM and CDR2 is ANQGSEA. The CDR3 DNA reads TGCAGCGTAGGACTTTTTACTGAAAAACTGTTTTTT. This codes for CSVGLFTEKLFF.

The chain is built from TRBV27 and TRBJ2-4, with D possibly TRBD1 on 5 matching bases. CDR1 is MNHEY and CDR2 is SMNVEV in the germline V gene (reference sequence). The CDR3 length is 14 residues. Trimming pared 3 bases from V and 2 bases from J, leaving 8 bases between. Here the CDR3 reads CASSFSGSKNIQYF. CDR3 coding DNA: TGTGCCAGCAGTTTTTCAGGGTCCAAAAACATTCAGTACTTC.

V and J are TRBV5-5 and TRBJ1-1; no definite D call. From germline, CDR1 is SGHKS and CDR2 YYEKEE (reference sequence). This CDR3 comprises 15 residues. The germline V and J ends were trimmed by 0 bases and 5 bases, with 14 bases remaining between them. This CDR3 reads CASSLVVSGRTEAFF. As DNA, the CDR3 is TGTGCCAGCAGCTTGGTTGTATCAGGAAGGACTGAAGCTTTCTTT.

V is TRBV7-6 and J is TRBJ2-1; TRBD2 is a possible D gene (5 bases). Trimming left V 2 bases short and J 4 bases short, with 12 bases between. The CDR3 has 15 amino acids. CDR1 is SGHVS and CDR2 is FNYEAQ in the germline V gene. The chain's CDR3 is CASSLSTNPYNEQFF. Here the CDR3 DNA reads TGTGCCAGCAGCTTATCGACTAACCCATACAATGAGCAGTTCTTC.

The chain is built from TRBV5-4 and TRBJ2-7, with 8 bases fitting TRBD2. V trimming: 5 bases; J trimming: 0 bases; junction bases outside the gene matches: 4. Germline CDR1 and CDR2: SGHNT and YYREEE (reference sequence). The CDR3 is 14 amino acids. The CDR3 coding sequence is TGTGCCAGCAGGCCGGGACTAGACTCCTACGAGCAGTACTTC. Residues: CASRPGLDSYEQYF.

This chain links TRBV7-2 with TRBJ2-1; TRBD2 agrees at 10 bases. Germline V gives CDR1 SGHTA, CDR2 FQGNSA. The ends lost 1 base at V and 6 bases at J; junction bases unmatched: 3. The CDR3 runs to 15 residues. CDR3 nucleotides: TGTGCCAGCAGCTTAGGGCTAGCGGGGGTCAATGAGCAGTTCTTC. As protein: CASSLGLAGVNEQFF.

This chain uses TRBV4-1 with TRBJ1-3; no definite D call. The CDR3 length is 15 residues. V lost 1 base and J lost 0, with 7 bases in between. Germline V gene sequence: CDR1 MGHRA, CDR2 YSYEKL. The CDR3 loop is CASSQVLSSGNTIYF. The CDR3 DNA reads TGCGCCAGCAGCCAAGTCTTGAGCTCTGGAAACACCATATATTTT.

The J gene is TRBJ1-6, the V gene TRBV4-1; 9 nucleotides line up with TRBD1. CDR1 is MGHRA and CDR2 is YSYEKL in the germline V gene. The J segment lost 13 bases and the V segment lost 2 bases, leaving 12 bases of the junction unmatched. The CDR3 covers 16 residues. CDR3 loop: CASSQRRLGQGRPLHF. In nucleotides, the CDR3 is TGCGCCAGCAGCCAAAGAAGATTGGGACAGGGCAGGCCCCTCCACTTT.

This chain links TRBV27 with TRBJ1-2; TRBD1 matches at 8 bases. V shed 6 bases, J shed 2 bases, and the junction held 8 bases outside the gene matches. The CDR3 totals 15 residues. In germline, CDR1 is MNHEY, CDR2 SMNVEV (reference sequence). The CDR3: CASRAAGGSNYGYTF. Here the CDR3 DNA reads TGTGCCAGCAGGGCGGCAGGGGGCTCGAACTATGGCTACACCTTC.

A single count supports this clone. The chain couples TRBV11-3 to TRBJ2-1, with TRBD2 matching 8 bases. Germline CDR1 reads SGHNT; CDR2 reads YENEEA. J lost 0 bases, V lost 5 bases, and 6 bases had no gene match. This CDR3 comprises 16 residues. CDR3 in amino acids: CASSRRGTSSYNEQFF. For the CDR3, the DNA is TGTGCCAGCAGCAGACGAGGGACTAGCTCCTACAATGAGCAGTTCTTC.

The chain carries TRBV7-9 and TRBJ1-1; the D gene is possibly TRBD1 (6 bases). V was shortened by 3 bases and J by 2 bases, with 10 bases between the two germline ends. There are 14 residues in the CDR3. Germline V gene sequence: CDR1 SEHNR, CDR2 FQNEAQ (reference sequence). The CDR3 coding sequence is TGTGCCAGCAGCTTTGGACAGAGCAACACTGAAGCTTTCTTT. As protein: CASSFGQSNTEAFF.

The chain recombines TRBV19 with TRBJ2-7; a possible D gene is TRBD1 (6 bases). This CDR3 is 11 amino acids long. The V end was cut by 5 bases, the J end by 7 bases, with 9 bases between. Germline CDR1 LNHDA, CDR2 SQIVND (reference sequence). Written as DNA, the CDR3 is TGTGCCAGTAGTTTCAGGGGTGAGCAGTACTTC. Amino acids: CASSFRGEQYF. Supplemented by reference TRBV19 and TRBJ2-7, the full variable domain reads DGGITQSPKYLFRKEGQNVTLSCEQNLNHDAMYWYRQDPGQGLRLIYYSQIVNDFQKGDIAEGYSVSREKKESFPLTVTSAQKNPTAFYLCASSFRGEQYFGPGTRLTVT.

The V gene is TRBV7-3, the J gene TRBJ2-1; 9 bases fit TRBD2. V dropped 2 bases and J dropped 9; count of bases not matched to a gene: 8. The CDR3 loop spans 15 amino acids. Germline loops: CDR1 SGHTA, CDR2 FQGTGA. The CDR3 sequence is CASSLAGGPRGEQFF. CDR3 bases: TGTGCCAGCAGCTTAGCGGGGGGGCCCCGTGGTGAGCAGTTCTTC.

The chain uses TRBV7-9 and TRBJ1-2; possible D gene TRBD1, 6 bases. Trimming pared 2 bases from V and 4 bases from J, leaving 11 bases between. The germline V gene has CDR1 SEHNR and CDR2 FQNEAQ (reference sequence). The CDR3 is 14 amino acids. The CDR3 sequence: CASSLNNRAYGYTF. The CDR3, as DNA: TGTGCCAGCAGCTTAAACAACAGGGCCTATGGCTACACCTTC.

This clone was observed a few times. This chain links TRBV15 with TRBJ2-7, with D perhaps matching TRBD1 (5 bases). Trimming took 0 bases from V and 3 from J, leaving 12 bases between them. The CDR3 runs to 15 residues. Germline CDR1 reads LNHNV; CDR2 reads YYDKDF (reference sequence). The CDR3 sequence: CATSRDPGSGYEQYF. CDR3 DNA sequence: TGTGCCACCAGCAGAGATCCAGGGTCTGGCTACGAGCAGTACTTC.

In this sample, this clone turned up once. The V gene is TRBV28, the J gene TRBJ2-2; weak D call: TRBD1 (6 bases). There are 14 residues in the CDR3. Trimming took 8 bases from V and 2 from J, leaving 12 bases between them. Per germline, CDR1 MDHEN and CDR2 SYDVKM. This chain's CDR3 is CASFRTANTGELFF. CDR3 sequence (DNA): TGTGCCAGCTTTAGGACAGCAAACACCGGGGAGCTGTTTTTT.

The CDR3 DNA reads TGTGCCAGCAGTGCCAGCGGACCCCAAGAGACCCAGTACTTC. Its translation: CASSASGPQETQYF. The chain uses TRBV2 and TRBJ2-5; D perhaps matches TRBD2 (5 bases). CDR1 is SNHLY and CDR2 is FYNNEI in the germline V gene. Between the trimmed V and J ends, which lost 4 bases and 1 base, there was a span of 10 bases. The CDR3 runs 14 residues.